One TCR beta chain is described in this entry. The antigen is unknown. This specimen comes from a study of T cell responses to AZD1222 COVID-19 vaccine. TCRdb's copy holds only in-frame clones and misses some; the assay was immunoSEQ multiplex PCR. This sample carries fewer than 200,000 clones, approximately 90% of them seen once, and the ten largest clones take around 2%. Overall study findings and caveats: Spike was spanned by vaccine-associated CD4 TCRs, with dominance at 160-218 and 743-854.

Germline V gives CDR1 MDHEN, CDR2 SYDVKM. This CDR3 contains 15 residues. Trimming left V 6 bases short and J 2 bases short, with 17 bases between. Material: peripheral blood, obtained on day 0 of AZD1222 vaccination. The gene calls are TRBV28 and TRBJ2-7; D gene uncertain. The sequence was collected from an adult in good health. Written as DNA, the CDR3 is TGTGCCAGCAGCTTCGGGCCTCCGAGTCCCTACGAGCAGTACTTC. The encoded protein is CASSFGPPSPYEQYF.